This T cell receptor (beta chain) appears in the sequencing data of a study of T-cell memory formation after mild COVID-19. Turning to the study itself: Across donors, TCR clusters were largely donor specific.

The V segment lost 5 bases and the J segment 1 base; nucleotides outside the gene matches: 5. Germline assignment: CDR1 SGHVS and CDR2 FQNEAQ. The CDR3 is 15 residues long. This clonotype was seen a few times. TCRdb passed the 5' RACE reads through MiXCR, listing each CDR3 protein once. The data show roughly 130,000 distinct CDR3 sequences, 15% to 20% seen once. The TCR originated in a man between 18 and 35 years old who had mild COVID-19 (a few samples of this study predate the infection). Cell type and time point are not known. Sequencing used PBMCs or a T cell subset sorted from them (not recorded which). The rearrangement uses TRBV7-8 and TRBJ1-1; 9 nucleotides align to TRBD1. CDR3 sequence reads: CASSPQGQGNTEAFF. As DNA, the CDR3 is TGTGCCAGCAGCCCCCAGGGACAGGGGAACACTGAAGCTTTCTTT.